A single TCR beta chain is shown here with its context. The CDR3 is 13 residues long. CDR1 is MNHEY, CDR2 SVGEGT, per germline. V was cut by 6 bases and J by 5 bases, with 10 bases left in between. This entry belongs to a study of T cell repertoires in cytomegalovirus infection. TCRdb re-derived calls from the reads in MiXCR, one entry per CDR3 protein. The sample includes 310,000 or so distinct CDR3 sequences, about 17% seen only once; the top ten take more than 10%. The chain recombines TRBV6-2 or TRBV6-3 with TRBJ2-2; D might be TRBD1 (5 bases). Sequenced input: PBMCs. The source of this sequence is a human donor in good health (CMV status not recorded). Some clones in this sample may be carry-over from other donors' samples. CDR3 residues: CASRNPGTGELFF. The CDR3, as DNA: TGTGCCAGCAGAAACCCAGGGACCGGGGAGCTGTTTTTT.